Included here is one T cell receptor beta chain sequence, with context. The entry originates in a study of CD8 T cells in Susac syndrome. Study-wide context: Patients with Susac syndrome, at blood draw, were therapy-naive, on corticosteroids, or on intravenous immunoglobulin alone.

Sequencing of TCR beta, carried out with a high-throughput approach, was applied to CD8+ and CD4+ T cells from the blood. Reverse transcription used roughly 0.5 to 1 ug RNA and random hexamers. A single record per CDR3 protein comes from TCRdb applying MiXCR to the immunoSEQ multiplex PCR reads. The data show 74,000 or so distinct CDR3 sequences, with about 92% seen just once and roughly 0.56% held by the top ten. This CDR3 is built from 16 residues. V dropped 2 bases and J dropped 2; count of bases not matched to a gene: 5. Germline lookup yields CDR1 MNHEY and CDR2 SVGAGI. The receptor comes from a human donor with Susac syndrome. This chain joins TRBV6-5 and TRBJ2-1; 8 positions match TRBD2. Sequencing input: CD4+ T cells from PBMCs. The CDR3 DNA reads as TGTGCCAGCAGTTACGAGCGGGAGTCAACCTACAATGAGCAGTTCTTC. Its translation: CASSYERESTYNEQFF.